The source of this TCR beta chain is a study of T cells after yellow fever vaccination. The authors made TCR cDNA by 5'RACE template switching, adding a universal primer site and UMIs. TCRdb independently ran MiXCR on the 5' RACE reads; one entry per CDR3 protein. The repertoire includes about 320,000 distinct CDR3 sequences, around 4.5% of them detected once, and around 19% sits in the top ten. V shed 6 bases and J 6 bases; nucleotides not matched to a gene: 10. The CDR3 spans 15 residues. This clonotype was recorded many times. The V and J genes are TRBV12-3 or TRBV12-4 and TRBJ2-1; 8 nucleotides align to TRBD2. The source of this sequence is a man younger than 30 who received the YFV17D yellow fever vaccine. This sample comprised PBMCs, obtained 15 days after the yellow fever booster vaccination. The CDR3 DNA reads TGTGCCAGCAGGCTTAGCGGGGCGGCGGGCAATGAGCAGTTCTTC. Protein product: CASRLSGAAGNEQFF.